A selection of T cell receptor beta chains follows, all from one sample in a study of glioma-infiltrating T cells. MiXCR, run by TCRdb on the multiplex PCR reads, gives a single entry per CDR3 protein. The sample contains roughly 120,000 distinct CDR3 sequences, roughly 25% of which appear only once. Sequences were obtained from glioma tissue, nonneoplastic brain tissue, or PBMCs (not recorded which). These receptors came from a human donor with low-grade glioma or glioblastoma, undergoing nonglioma brain surgery, or in good health (not recorded which). Both conserved end residues are part of each CDR3.

15 TRBV6-5 CASSRIISGRREQYF
14 TRBV18 CVSSLAGTPYEQYF
14 TRBV27 CASHRDTPTGELFF
15 TRBV19 CASSIQLQGFDTQYF
14 TRBV7-9 CASSLFRANYGHTF
10 TRBV20-1 CSPQGYEQFF
14 TRBV10-3 CAITGEVGTDTQYF
16 TRBV7-2 CASSLAHSGDTDTQYF
13 TRBV20-1 CSAPGQGVTEAFF
14 TRBV7-2 CASSLGSPPDTQYF
12 TRBV20-1 CSATVGVVEQYF
13 TRBV3-1 CASMSSVGETQYF
18 TRBV28 CASSLAFGTGVSDTETLF
16 TRBV5-5 CASSLGGGLGFVTQYF
14 TRBV28 CASSLRVSGNTIYF
15 TRBV5-5 CASSLGSGAQDTQYF
18 TRBV19 CASSFGTGGFYGNQPQHF
14 TRBV7-9 CASSPETGTYGYTF
15 TRBV7-2 CASSLEGVSSYEQYF
17 TRBV6-7 CASSYPRLAGTQETQYF
13 TRBV6-1 CASSARQGFEASF
16 TRBV28 CASSLLSAGSYNEQFF
13 TRBV27 CASSLSRSYEQYF
15 TRBV20-1 CSAIYPQKASDEQFF
13 TRBV12-3/TRBV12-4 CASSVGQSYEQYF
14 TRBV12-5 CASAGQGAAYEQYF
12 TRBV6-6 CASSYPGQPQHF
15 TRBV4-1 CASSQGVGMQYEQYF
12 TRBV28 CASTTGGHEQFF
13 TRBV7-2 CASSSGTAQGYTF
13 TRBV10-3 CAISSTSADEQFF
14 TRBV20-1 CSAWSSGSSSEQYF
15 TRBV11-3 CASSLVHNIQETQYF
14 TRBV3-1 CASSQNGISETQYF
14 TRBV19 CASSIGDRNTEAFF
16 TRBV5-1 CASSLAGTPRYNEQFF
18 TRBV9 CASSVEPPPLGPYNEQFF
15 TRBV7-9 CASSYSLPSTDTQYF
11 TRBV30 CAWVDRDGYTF
16 TRBV9 CASSARTSGRINEQFF
16 TRBV4-3 CASSPLFGSTTDTQYF
16 TRBV4-2 CASIQERTRGFYEQYF
14 TRBV7-3 CASSLAISSDTQYF
13 TRBV2 CASSQVFQETQYF